The present TCR beta chain was sequenced within a study of breast tumors, draining lymph nodes, adjacent tissues. This clonotype has at least ten counts. TCRdb re-analysed the multiplex PCR reads in MiXCR, keeping a single row per CDR3 protein. This sample has approximately 130,000 distinct CDR3 sequences, with roughly 20% found just once. There are 14 residues in the CDR3. Trimming left V 0 bases short and J 2 bases short, with 9 bases between. Germline CDR1 reads GTSNPN; CDR2 reads SVGIG (reference sequence). Axillary draining lymph nodes of breast cancer patients supplied the node samples. Sequenced: axillary lymph node tissue. The chain carries TRBV30 and TRBJ2-3; no clear D. The source is a female donor with breast cancer. Some clones in this sample may be carry-over from other donors' samples. The CDR3, as DNA: TGTGCCTGGAGTGTACGGCGGAACACAGATACGCAGTATTTT. The encoded protein is CAWSVRRNTDTQYF.